The 17 T cell receptor beta chains given below trace back to one sample, sequenced in a study of lymphopenia after photon versus proton radiotherapy. Sequencing used immunoSEQ multiplex PCR; TCRdb keeps in-frame clones, though not all of them. This sample has 35,000 to 45,000 clones; about 83% occur once, and the top ten carry roughly 23%. This material consisted of peripheral blood, taken from a patient treated with proton-based radiotherapy. Every receptor here comes from a woman in her seventies with pancreatic cancer.

The chain is built from TRBV7-2 and TRBJ2-2; 9 bases line up with TRBD2. The germline CDR1 and CDR2 sequences are SGHTA and FQGNSA. V lost 4 bases and J lost 3; bases outside the gene matches: 12. The CDR3 loop spans 18 amino acids. The CDR3 loop is CASSSRGVAGVHTGELFF. The CDR3 DNA reads TGTGCCAGCAGCTCCCGGGGGGTAGCGGGAGTTCACACCGGGGAGCTGTTTTTT.

The V call is TRBV25-1, the J call TRBJ2-1; D is ambiguous. The V and J ends lost 3 bases and 5 bases respectively, with 14 bases between them. From germline, CDR1 is MGHDK and CDR2 SYGVNS. CDR3 length equals 15 residues. The CDR3 DNA reads as TGTGCCAGCAGTGAGAGGCGACGCGACCACAATGAGCAGTTCTTC. Its translation: CASSERRRDHNEQFF.

This clone has more than one count but fewer than ten. This sequence joins TRBV6-5 and TRBJ2-2; perhaps TRBD1 as D (7 bases). The CDR3 covers 15 residues. Germline V gene data show CDR1 as MNHEY and CDR2 as SVGAGI. V lost 2 bases to trimming and J lost 5 bases, with 12 bases between them. The CDR3 coding sequence is TGTGCCAGCAGTTACGACGGGGGACAGACCGGGGAGCTGTTTTTT. Translation gives CASSYDGGQTGELFF.

This clone occurred a few times. V is TRBV20-1 and J is TRBJ2-5; TRBD1 agrees at 7 bases. CDR1 is DFQATT and CDR2 is SNEGSKA in the germline V gene (reference sequence). This CDR3 region has 11 residues. The V segment lost 8 bases and the J segment 3 bases; nucleotides outside the gene matches: 3. CDR3 loop: CSPGGEETQYF. In DNA form, the CDR3 reads TGCAGTCCAGGGGGAGAAGAGACCCAGTACTTC.

The rearrangement joins TRBV6-1 to TRBJ1-5; no firm D call. This CDR3 contains 14 residues. Trimming took 5 bases from V and 4 from J, leaving 12 bases between them. Germline loops: CDR1 MNHNS, CDR2 SASEGT. The CDR3 loop reads CASSKESGNQPQHF. DNA for the CDR3: TGTGCCAGCAGTAAGGAATCGGGTAATCAGCCCCAGCATTTT.

This clone was observed once. The chain joins TRBV18 to TRBJ1-1; D is perhaps TRBD1 (6 bases). This CDR3 region has 13 residues. V dropped 5 bases and J dropped 3 bases, with 10 bases sitting between them. Germline CDR1 reads KGHSH; CDR2 reads LQKENI. The CDR3 DNA sequence: TGTGCCAGCTCAATACAGGGCTACACTGAAGCTTTCTTT. Translation: CASSIQGYTEAFF.

This clone was picked up a small number of times. The genes are TRBV5-3 and TRBJ1-5; D not certain. TRBV5-3 counts as an open reading frame of uncertain function. Trimming pared 0 bases from V and 5 bases from J, leaving 9 bases between. This CDR3 region has 14 residues. CDR3 region: CARSLVAGHQPQHF. In DNA form, the CDR3 reads TGTGCCAGAAGCTTGGTGGCAGGCCATCAGCCCCAGCATTTT.

The chain employs TRBV19 and TRBJ2-1; 9 bases agree with TRBD2. Germline lookup yields CDR1 LNHDA and CDR2 SQIVND (reference sequence). The V and J ends lost 1 base and 8 bases, in that order; junction bases with no gene match: 12. The CDR3 length is 17 residues. The CDR3 nucleotides read TGTGCCAGTAGTATAGGGCTTAGAAGGCGGGAGGGAGATGAGCAGTTCTTC. Translated, it gives CASSIGLRRREGDEQFF.

This clone appeared a few times. This chain connects TRBV7-2 to TRBJ2-5; maybe TRBD2 (5 bases). Between the trimmed V and J ends, which lost 4 bases and 2 bases, there was a span of 11 bases. Germline V gene lookup returns CDR1 SGHTA and CDR2 FQGNSA. The CDR3 extends over 14 amino acids. The CDR3 here is CASSSPPGQETQYF. For the CDR3, the DNA is TGTGCCAGCAGCTCCCCCCCGGGACAAGAGACCCAGTACTTC.

The CDR3 coding sequence is TGTGCCAGCTCCCCGGGGAGTTCCTACAATGAGCAGTTCTTC. It specifies CASSPGSSYNEQFF. The gene calls are TRBV9 and TRBJ2-1; D is possibly TRBD2 (5 bases). The CDR3 consists of 14 residues. The ends were cut back, 7 bases at V and 1 base at J, with 12 bases in the middle. Germline V gives CDR1 SGDLS, CDR2 YYNGEE.

This sequence joins TRBV4-3 and TRBJ1-2; 7 positions match TRBD1. The CDR3 totals 18 residues. V gave up 3 bases and J gave up 2 bases; unmatched junction bases: 15. Germline V gene sequence: CDR1 LGHNA, CDR2 YSLEER. Here the CDR3 reads CASSQEVASSDRNYGYTF. The CDR3 nucleotides are TGCGCCAGCAGCCAGGAGGTGGCTAGTTCGGACAGGAACTATGGCTACACCTTC.

This clone appeared once. In nucleotides, the CDR3 is TGTGCCAGCAGCTTGGGACTTTCGGCTACCAATGAAAAACTGTTTTTT. Translating gives CASSLGLSATNEKLFF. The rearrangement uses TRBV5-8 and TRBJ1-4, with no clear D. The germline CDR1 and CDR2 sequences are SGHTS and YDEGEE. Trimming pared 0 bases from V and 5 bases from J, leaving 14 bases between. The CDR3 is 16 amino acids.

The rearrangement links TRBV28 to TRBJ2-7, with unresolved D. This CDR3 region has 13 residues. The V gene's germline CDR1 is MDHEN and CDR2 SYDVKM. V shed 5 bases and J shed 0 bases, with 8 bases lying between them. CDR3 residues: CASSRKSSYEQYF. DNA for the CDR3: TGTGCCAGCAGTAGAAAAAGCTCCTACGAGCAGTACTTC.

The chain links TRBV7-9 to TRBJ2-1; 8 bases line up with TRBD2. J was trimmed by 9 bases and V by 2 bases; bases with no gene match: 6. This CDR3 contains 14 residues. Germline V lookup: CDR1 SEHNR, CDR2 FQNEAQ (reference sequence). This chain's CDR3 is CASSLISGIVEQFF. The CDR3, as DNA: TGTGCCAGCAGCTTAATTAGCGGGATTGTTGAGCAGTTCTTC.

The chain combines TRBV28 with TRBJ1-1, with TRBD1 as a possible D gene (6 bases). The CDR3 spans 13 residues. V lost 6 bases and J 4 bases, leaving 12 bases between the germline ends. CDR1 MDHEN and CDR2 SYDVKM come from the germline V gene. CDR3 in DNA: TGTGCCAGCAGGCCAGGGGTTGCCACTGAAGCTTTCTTT. Translated, it gives CASRPGVATEAFF.

The CDR3 here is CSVTSGVEQFF. Written as DNA, the CDR3 is TGCAGCGTTACTAGCGGGGTTGAGCAGTTCTTC. The chain has TRBV29-1 and TRBJ2-1, with 10 bases matching TRBD2. V was pared by 5 bases and J by 9 bases, with 1 base of the junction left unmatched. The CDR3 contains 11 residues. Germline V gene lookup returns CDR1 SQVTM and CDR2 ANQGSEA.

This chain joins TRBV27 and TRBJ2-7; perhaps D is TRBD1 or TRBD2 (5 bases each). The CDR3 covers 15 residues. The V gene's germline CDR1 is MNHEY and CDR2 SMNVEV (reference sequence). Trimming removed 4 bases at V and 2 bases at J, with 15 bases between. In DNA, the CDR3 is TGTGCCAGCAGTTCCCGGGACGTTGATCCCTACGAGCAGTACTTC. Amino acids: CASSSRDVDPYEQYF.